The 13 T cell receptor beta chains below all came from one sample that was sequenced in a study of T-cell memory formation after mild COVID-19. TCRdb re-called the 5' RACE reads with MiXCR, one entry per CDR3 protein. Of just over 60,000 distinct CDR3 sequences in the sample, about a tenth are singletons; the top ten hold approximately 1%. Sequenced input: PBMCs or a T cell subset sorted from them (not recorded which). The receptors here all came from a man aged 18 to 29 who had mild COVID-19 (a few samples of this study predate the infection). Cell type and time point are not known.

This clonotype was counted many times. The gene calls are TRBV7-2 and TRBJ2-3; D is uncertain. CDR3 length: 13 residues. Trimming took 1 base from V and 4 from J, leaving 6 bases between them. Germline V gene lookup returns CDR1 SGHTA and CDR2 FQGNSA. CDR3 residues: CASSLGWADTQYF. Written as DNA, the CDR3 is TGTGCCAGCAGCTTAGGCTGGGCAGATACGCAGTATTTT. The complete variable domain, with remaining parts taken from reference TRBV7-2 and TRBJ2-3, reads GAGVSQSPSNKVTEKGKDVELRCDPISGHTALYWYRQSLGQGLEFLIYFQGNSAPDKSGLPSDRFSAERTGGSVSTLTIQRTQQEDSAVYLCASSLGWADTQYFGPGTRLTVL.

This clonotype was detected ten times or more. J is TRBJ1-1 and V is TRBV4-1; TRBD1 is a possible D gene (5 bases). This CDR3 has 13 amino acids. Trimming removed 0 bases at V and 6 bases at J, with 8 bases between. In germline, CDR1 is MGHRA, CDR2 YSYEKL. CDR3 in amino acids: CASSQEGGAEAFF. The CDR3 DNA is TGCGCCAGCAGCCAAGAGGGAGGGGCTGAAGCTTTCTTT.

This clonotype was seen a handful of times. The chain is built from TRBV5-6 and TRBJ2-3, with 9 bases fitting TRBD1. CDR1 and CDR2 (germline): SGHDT, YYEEEE. V lost 4 bases, J lost 5 bases, and 11 bases stayed unmatched. This CDR3 comprises 16 residues. The CDR3 DNA follows: TGTGCCAGCAGCCGCCTCCTACAGGGGGCTAGAGATACGCAGTATTTT. Translated: CASSRLLQGARDTQYF.

This clonotype has at least ten counts. The junction shows a germline mismatch at one end, possibly a read error. The chain links TRBV5-1 to TRBJ2-5, with D possibly TRBD2 on 6 matching bases. The length of the CDR3 is 14 residues. Germline V gives CDR1 SGHRS, CDR2 YFSETQ. CDR3 amino acids: CASSPEGRQETQYF. The CDR3 bases are TGCGCCAGCAGCCCGGAGGGCCGGCAAGAAACCCAGTACTTC.

This clonotype has just a few counts. The rearrangement links TRBV7-2 to TRBJ1-6, with D possibly being TRBD1 (5 bases). V was pared by 5 bases and J by 10 bases, with 15 bases between. This CDR3 spans 14 amino acids. From germline, CDR1 is SGHTA and CDR2 FQGNSA. The CDR3 DNA reads TGTGCCAGCAGCCCCACCCGGGGGGACTCACCCCTCCACTTT. It encodes CASSPTRGDSPLHF.

The chain recombines TRBV5-5 with TRBJ2-3; D remains unclear. This CDR3 is built from 14 residues. CDR1 is SGHKS and CDR2 is YYEKEE in the germline V gene (reference sequence). V dropped 0 bases and J dropped 4 bases, with 9 bases sitting between them. CDR3: CASSLVQRADTQYF. CDR3 DNA sequence: TGTGCCAGCAGCTTGGTCCAAAGAGCAGATACGCAGTATTTT.

The V call is TRBV6-5, the J call TRBJ1-5, with D unclear. CDR3 length: 15 residues. V was clipped by 6 bases and J by 2 bases, with 14 bases between them. CDR1 MNHEY and CDR2 SVGAGI come from the germline V gene. CDR3 coding DNA: TGTGCCAGCAGGTCACAAGGGAGAGGCAATCAGCCCCAGCATTTT. It translates to CASRSQGRGNQPQHF.

This clonotype appeared a few times. The gene calls are TRBV7-2 and TRBJ1-1; D not resolved. The CDR3 is made up of 14 amino acids. From germline, CDR1 is SGHTA and CDR2 FQGNSA. The V gene lost 5 bases and the J gene lost 1 base, with 11 bases spanning the gap. The CDR3 nucleotides read TGTGCCAGCAGCCCTAGAGCGAGGAACACTGAAGCTTTCTTT. Translation: CASSPRARNTEAFF. The full variable domain, in which reference TRBV7-2 and TRBJ1-1 provide the parts outside the CDR3, is GAGVSQSPSNKVTEKGKDVELRCDPISGHTALYWYRQSLGQGLEFLIYFQGNSAPDKSGLPSDRFSAERTGGSVSTLTIQRTQQEDSAVYLCASSPRARNTEAFFGQGTRLTVV.

This clonotype was seen at least ten times. V usage is TRBV7-2 and J usage is TRBJ1-6, with D unclear. V was trimmed by 4 bases and J by 14 bases, leaving 15 bases between them. The CDR3 totals 13 residues. Looked up from germline, CDR1 is SGHTA and CDR2 is FQGNSA. CDR3 region: CASSSYREVSLHF. CDR3 bases: TGTGCCAGCAGCTCCTATCGGGAGGTGTCCCTCCACTTT.

At least ten counts were recorded for this clonotype. The rearrangement joins TRBV20-1 to TRBJ2-3; tentative D call: TRBD2 (6 bases). Trimming cost V 5 bases and J 1 base, with 16 bases left between them. CDR3 length: 15 amino acids. The germline V gene has CDR1 DFQATT and CDR2 SNEGSKA (reference sequence). CDR3 residues: CSASIRSSGTDTQYF. The DNA of the CDR3 is TGCAGTGCTTCGATCCGCTCTAGCGGCACAGATACGCAGTATTTT.

This clonotype was seen ten or more times. This rearrangement joins TRBV7-9 to TRBJ2-5; TRBD1 matches 8 bases. Germline V gives CDR1 SEHNR, CDR2 FQNEAQ (reference sequence). The CDR3 extends over 19 amino acids. Germline trimming cut 5 bases from V and 5 bases from J; bases unmatched to any gene: 22. The CDR3 reads CASSRSLRTGGGFTETQYF. The CDR3 coding sequence is TGTGCCAGCAGCCGGTCTCTGCGAACAGGGGGAGGCTTCACGGAGACCCAGTACTTC. Drawing the rest from reference TRBV7-9 and TRBJ2-5, the complete variable domain is DTGVSQNPRHKITKRGQNVTFRCDPISEHNRLYWYRQTLGQGPEFLTYFQNEAQLEKSRLLSDRFSAERPKGSFSTLEIQRTEQGDSAMYLCASSRSLRTGGGFTETQYFGPGTRLLVL.

This clonotype was observed at least ten times. V is TRBV7-9 and J is TRBJ2-2; TRBD1 matches 7 bases. The germline V gene encodes CDR1 SEHNR and CDR2 FQNEAQ (reference sequence). V shed 8 bases and J 1 base; nucleotides not matched to a gene: 4. This CDR3 region has 14 residues. Written as DNA, the CDR3 is TGTGCCAGCCACGGACAGGAGAACACCGGGGAGCTGTTTTTT. It specifies CASHGQENTGELFF.

This clonotype was seen only a few times. The CDR3 reads CAISPEGPRAFF. The CDR3, as DNA: TGTGCCATCAGTCCGGAGGGCCCAAGGGCTTTCTTT. The chain recombines TRBV10-3 with TRBJ1-1; no firm D call. Germline assignment: CDR1 ENHRY and CDR2 SYGVKD. CDR3 length equals 12 residues. Trimming removed 5 bases at V and 11 bases at J, with 15 bases between.